This TCR beta chain was observed in a study of blood T cell repertoires in COVID-19. Overall study context: Acute-phase and convalescent COVID-19 samples originated in the United States, Italy and Spain. In each case, the material was cDNA or gDNA derived from T cells, B-cell-depleted T cells, or PBMCs.

Note on this clone: Its ends do not fully match the called genes, so a read error is possible. Other DNA sequences within the sample encode an identical CDR3.

Original processing notes: The assay estimated nucleated cells by amplifying reference gene primers. Some clones are missing from TCRdb's copy, which holds only in-frame ones; the method was immunoSEQ multiplex PCR. That table is the source of V, J and clone size, and D and trimming were worked out from the DNA. This table has 150,000 to 200,000 clones, approximately 83% appearing once. Germline values: CDR1 LGHDT, CDR2 YNNKEL (reference sequence). The CDR3 is 14 amino acids. Sequencing was done on a sample of peripheral blood. The chain combines TRBV3-1 (or the pseudogene TRBV3-2) with TRBJ2-5; TRBD2 matches 9 bases. This sequence originates from a woman over 75 with acute or convalescent COVID-19. The CDR3 spells CPSQLAGGAGTQYF. CDR3 nucleotides: TGCCCCAGCCAACTGGCGGGGGGGGCGGGGACCCAGTACTTC.